Sequencing of this TCR beta chain was carried out in a study of control samples from healthy donors and cancer patients. Germline loops: CDR1 SGHRS, CDR2 YFSETQ. The length of the CDR3 is 13 residues. Trimming removed 0 bases from V and 5 bases from J, with 6 bases in between. Sequencing was performed with immunoSEQ multiplex PCR; in TCRdb, only in-frame clones are kept and a portion is missing. The sample lists 70,000 to 90,000 clones, about 93% seen once, with roughly 6.2% in the top ten. This clone was seen only a few times. The sequenced sample consisted of blood. V usage is TRBV5-1 and J usage is TRBJ1-5; D remains ambiguous. The receptor comes from a woman aged 40 to 49 in good health. CDR3 sequence (DNA): TGCGCCAGCAGCTTGGATGGCTATCAGCCCCAGCATTTT. This codes for CASSLDGYQPQHF. Using reference TRBV5-1 and TRBJ1-5 for the parts outside the CDR3, the full variable domain is KAGVTQTPRYLIKTRGQQVTLSCSPISGHRSVSWYQQTPGQGLQFLFEYFSETQRNKGNFPGRFSGRQFSNSRSEMNVSTLELGDSALYLCASSLDGYQPQHFGDGTRLSIL.